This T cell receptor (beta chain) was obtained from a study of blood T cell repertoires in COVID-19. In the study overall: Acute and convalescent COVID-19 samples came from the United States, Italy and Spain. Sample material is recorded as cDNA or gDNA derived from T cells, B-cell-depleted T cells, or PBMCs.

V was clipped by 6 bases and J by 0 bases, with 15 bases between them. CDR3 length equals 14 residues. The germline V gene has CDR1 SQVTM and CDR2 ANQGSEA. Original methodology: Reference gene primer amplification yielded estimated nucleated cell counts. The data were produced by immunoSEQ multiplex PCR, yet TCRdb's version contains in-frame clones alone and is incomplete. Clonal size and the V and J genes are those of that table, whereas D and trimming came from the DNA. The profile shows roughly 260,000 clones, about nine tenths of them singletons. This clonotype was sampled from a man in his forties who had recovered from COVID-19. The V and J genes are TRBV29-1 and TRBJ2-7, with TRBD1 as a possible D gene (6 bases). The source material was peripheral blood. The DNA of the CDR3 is TGCAGCGTACGACAGGAGACGAGCTCCTACGAGCAGTACTTC. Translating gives CSVRQETSSYEQYF.